The present T cell receptor beta chain was sequenced within a study of T cell responses to AZD1222 COVID-19 vaccine. Study at large: Second doses at about 4 or about 12 weeks were pooled.

Assay used: immunoSEQ multiplex PCR; TCRdb lists only in-frame clones, some missing. This table has 95,000 to 110,000 clones, 89% appearing once. Concerning this clone: Its antigen is as yet unknown.

Trimming took 0 bases from V and 2 from J; bases not matched to a gene: 8. This CDR3 spans 17 amino acids. CDR1 and CDR2 (germline): SGHAT, FQNNGV. Whole-study findings and limits: Sampling captured repertoires only after the peak T cell response. Compared with day 0, the breadth and depth of the Spike-specific TCR repertoire rose significantly after two doses of AZD1222. Reports say nearly half of spike-specific TCRs go after unmutated variant regions.

J is TRBJ2-7 and V is TRBV11-2; 9 bases match TRBD1. Sample: peripheral blood, taken on day 0 of AZD1222 vaccination. The receptor comes from an adult in good health. Here the CDR3 reads CASSLDLRTGVTYEQYF. In DNA, the CDR3 is TGTGCCAGCAGCTTAGATCTTAGGACAGGGGTCACCTACGAGCAGTACTTC.